This TCR beta chain emerged from a study of cytomegalovirus exposure and HLA in healthy donors. On the study more broadly: The study's early data release held about 85 million unique TCRs from HLA-typed donors. Points from the study as a whole: In a later analysis, parvovirus B19, influenza, CMV and Epstein-Barr virus appeared linked to several top co-occurrence clusters. Investigators reported some 150 TCR beta chains as tied to cytomegalovirus.

Primers for the PCR totalled 60 Vbeta and 13 Jbeta. Libraries were prepared by immunoSEQ multiplex PCR; TCRdb keeps only in-frame clonotypes and omits some of them. In the table there are approximately 51,000 clones, under 75% of which are singletons. The CDR3 covers 11 residues. Germline V gives CDR1 SGHNT, CDR2 YYREEE (reference sequence). V was shortened by 6 bases and J by 11 bases, with 13 bases between the two germline ends. This clone was recorded only once. Its antigen is unknown. Healthy donors of bone marrow made up the group. Specimen: PBMCs. This clonotype was obtained from a man aged 25 to 40 in good health and CMV-seronegative. This sequence joins TRBV5-4 and TRBJ2-3; possible D gene TRBD2, 5 bases. CDR3 region: CASNSGIKQYF. CDR3 DNA: TGTGCCAGCAACTCGGGGATAAAGCAGTATTTT.